This T cell receptor beta chain came from a study of identical twins (TCRdb year 2016). For the study in its entirety: To test whether fetal clonotypes persist, the study used deep sequencing on TCR alpha and beta repertoires from monozygotic twins, unrelated adults of various ages, and cord blood. To rule out contamination, replicate twin experiments were performed at different times with different library preparation protocols.

Only healthy Caucasian donors were included. Using Miltenyi CD45RO+ enrichment and human naive T-cell isolation kits, memory (CD45RO+) and naive T cells were isolated from PBMC. General study outcomes and caveats: Zero-insertion analyses could be partly confounded by invariant T cells such as MAIT and iNKT, though diverse VJ usage argued against such confounding for most clonotypes. Compared with coincidental sharing between unrelated individuals, an excess of low generation-probability sequences was observed among out-of-frame TCR alpha sequences shared between twins. In monozygotic twins, recombination models systematically underestimated out-of-frame TCR alpha sharing, but the models matched the sharing seen between unrelated individuals. A weaker excess of twin sharing was found in beta out-of-frame sequences because the signal-to-noise ratio was lowered by fewer shared sequences. Because the same donors could not be followed over many years, conclusions were based on cross-sectional statistical analysis. Fewer insertions were carried by abundant cord blood beta clonotypes, a similar but weaker trend appeared in young adult naive repertoires, and no such trend appeared in memory repertoires.

This clonotype was counted only a few times. The antigen this receptor binds is unknown. No base-level quality is on record; no much larger clone is a single base apart. Libraries were built with 5' RACE. The sequencer was an Illumina HiSeq 2000. Template switching added a universal primer binding site, and the final cDNA carried a unique molecular identifier that allowed TCR cDNA molecules to be counted accurately. Specific primers in the conserved constant-segment region were used to synthesize first-strand cDNA for TCR alpha and beta chains. To control for contamination, every cDNA library was double barcoded, receiving both a SMART-Mk sample barcode and Illumina barcodes. TruSeq adapter sequences along with Illumina sample barcodes were introduced in two successive PCR steps. TCR alpha and beta cDNA libraries were sequenced on the Illumina HiSeq platform with custom primers. As for how the authors treated the data: MiGEC processed the raw reads to extract unique molecular identifiers, while MiXCR was used to determine the CDR3 positions. Recombination models were inferred per individual with the repgenHMM and IGoR tools using an EM algorithm. Shared clonotype analysis was performed with the tcR package in R, normalizing sharing by the product of cloneset sizes. To study raw recombination without the effects of thymic and clonal selection, out-of-frame nonproductive sequences were analyzed. TCRdb itself trimmed the public reads at Q25 with fastp, ran MiXCR and retained productive beta chains. Entries are consolidated by CDR3 protein sequence, retaining the most common genes and DNA. TCRdb, not the authors, supplied the V and J calls. Within this sample are fewer than 250,000 distinct CDR3 sequences, with 9.4% of them counted one time only. The ten largest clones take up just over 5% of the sample.

The sequencing sample was made of memory (CD45RO+) T cells sorted from blood. Read against the paper, the sample's cell subset or site label means: CD45RO+ enriched T cells. This receptor was taken from a woman aged 18-35 years in good health.

The sequenced DNA is TGTGCCAGCAGTGGGGGGGGGGCTCCTTCTGGGGCCAACGTCCTGACTTTC. It translates as CASSGGGAPSGANVLTF. The V and J genes are TRBV5-5 and TRBJ2-6; 7 matching bases give a weak D call of TRBD2. A distance of 16 bases separates the germline ends of V and J, which lose 5 bases and 1 base respectively. The CDR3 holds 17 amino acids from the cysteine to the phenylalanine. Only the CDR3 DNA is retained, 51 bases long and in frame from the first base. The germline V gene (reference sequence) yields SGHKS for CDR1 and YYEKEE for CDR2.